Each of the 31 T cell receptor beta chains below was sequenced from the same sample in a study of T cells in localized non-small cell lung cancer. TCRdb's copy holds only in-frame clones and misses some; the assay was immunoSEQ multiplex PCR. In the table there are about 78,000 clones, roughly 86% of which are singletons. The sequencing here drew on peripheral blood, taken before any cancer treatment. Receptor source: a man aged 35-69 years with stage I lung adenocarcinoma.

In DNA form, the CDR3 reads TGTGCCATCAGCCCGACAGGAGCAAATGAAAAACTGTTTTTT. Translation: CAISPTGANEKLFF. The rearrangement joins TRBV10-3 to TRBJ1-4; D perhaps matches TRBD1 (6 bases). The CDR3 covers 14 residues. V was cut by 6 bases and J by 5 bases, with 13 bases left in between. Germline assignment: CDR1 ENHRY and CDR2 SYGVKD.

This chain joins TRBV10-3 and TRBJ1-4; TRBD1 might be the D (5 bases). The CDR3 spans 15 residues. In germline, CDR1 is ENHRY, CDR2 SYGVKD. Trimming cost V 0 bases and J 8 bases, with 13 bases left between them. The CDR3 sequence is CAISESAGFGEKLFF. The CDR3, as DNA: TGTGCCATCAGTGAGTCGGCAGGGTTTGGAGAAAAACTGTTTTTT.

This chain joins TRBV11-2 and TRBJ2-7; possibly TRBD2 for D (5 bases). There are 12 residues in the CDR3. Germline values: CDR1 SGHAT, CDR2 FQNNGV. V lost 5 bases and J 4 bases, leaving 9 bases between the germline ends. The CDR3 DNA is TGTGCCAGCAGCCCGACGGGGTACGAGCAGTACTTC. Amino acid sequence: CASSPTGYEQYF.

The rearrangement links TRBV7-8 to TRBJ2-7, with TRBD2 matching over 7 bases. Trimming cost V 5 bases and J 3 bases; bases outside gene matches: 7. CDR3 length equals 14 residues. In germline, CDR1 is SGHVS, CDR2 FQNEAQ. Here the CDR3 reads CASSERDYNYEQYF. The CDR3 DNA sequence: TGTGCCAGCAGCGAAAGGGACTACAACTACGAGCAGTACTTC. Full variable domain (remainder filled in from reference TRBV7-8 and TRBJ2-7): GAGVSQSPRYKVAKRGQDVALRCDPISGHVSLFWYQQALGQGPEFLTYFQNEAQLDKSGLPSDRFFAERPEGSVSTLKIQRTQQEDSAVYLCASSERDYNYEQYFGPGTRLTVT.

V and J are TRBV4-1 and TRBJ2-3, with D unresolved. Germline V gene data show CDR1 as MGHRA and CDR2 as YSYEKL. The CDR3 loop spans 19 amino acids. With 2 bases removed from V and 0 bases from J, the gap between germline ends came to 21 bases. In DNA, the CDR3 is TGCGCCAGCAGCCAAAGTCCAGTTCCCCTGGCCTCTAGCACAGATACGCAGTATTTT. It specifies CASSQSPVPLASSTDTQYF.

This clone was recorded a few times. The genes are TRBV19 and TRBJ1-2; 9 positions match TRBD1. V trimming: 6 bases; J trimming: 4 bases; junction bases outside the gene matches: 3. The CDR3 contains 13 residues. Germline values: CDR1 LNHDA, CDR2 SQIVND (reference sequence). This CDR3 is CASSRDRVYGYTF. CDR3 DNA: TGTGCCAGTAGCCGGGACAGGGTCTATGGCTACACCTTC.

The CDR3 sequence: CSVSRGHRNTEAFF. CDR3 DNA sequence: TGCAGCGTTTCACGGGGGCACAGGAACACTGAAGCTTTCTTT. The rearrangement links TRBV29-1 to TRBJ1-1; possible D gene TRBD1, 6 bases. The CDR3 spans 14 residues. The V and J ends lost 5 bases and 1 base respectively, with 14 bases between them. Germline CDR1 reads SQVTM; CDR2 reads ANQGSEA.

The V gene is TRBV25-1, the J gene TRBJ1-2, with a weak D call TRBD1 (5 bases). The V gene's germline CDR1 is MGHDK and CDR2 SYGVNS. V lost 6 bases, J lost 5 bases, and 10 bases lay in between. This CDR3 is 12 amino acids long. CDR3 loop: CASRGQGYGYTF. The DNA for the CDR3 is TGTGCCAGCAGAGGTCAGGGATATGGCTACACCTTC.

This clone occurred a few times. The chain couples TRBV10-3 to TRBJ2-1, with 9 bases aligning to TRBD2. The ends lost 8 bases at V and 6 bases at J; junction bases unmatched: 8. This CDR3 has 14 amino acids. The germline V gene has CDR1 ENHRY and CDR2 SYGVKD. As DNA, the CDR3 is TGTGCCATCGGTCCAGCGGGGGGTGGCAATGAGCAGTTCTTC. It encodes CAIGPAGGGNEQFF.

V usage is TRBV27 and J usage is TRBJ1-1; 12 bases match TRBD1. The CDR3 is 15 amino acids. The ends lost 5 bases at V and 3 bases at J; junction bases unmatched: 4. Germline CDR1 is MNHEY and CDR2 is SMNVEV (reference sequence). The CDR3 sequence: CASSTRDRGHTEAFF. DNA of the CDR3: TGTGCCAGCAGTACCCGGGACAGGGGGCACACTGAAGCTTTCTTT.

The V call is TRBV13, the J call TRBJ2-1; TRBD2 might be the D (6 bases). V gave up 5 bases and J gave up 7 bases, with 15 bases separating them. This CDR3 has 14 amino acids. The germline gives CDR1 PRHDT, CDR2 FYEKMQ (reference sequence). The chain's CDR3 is CASSPRDWGNEQFF. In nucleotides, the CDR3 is TGTGCCAGCAGCCCCCGGGACTGGGGTAATGAGCAGTTCTTC.

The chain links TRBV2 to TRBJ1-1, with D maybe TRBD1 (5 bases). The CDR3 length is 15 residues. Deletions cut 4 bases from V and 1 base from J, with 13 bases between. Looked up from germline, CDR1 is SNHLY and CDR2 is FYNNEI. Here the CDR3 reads CASSGAGQENTEAFF. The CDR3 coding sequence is TGTGCCAGCAGTGGGGCAGGGCAGGAGAACACTGAAGCTTTCTTT.

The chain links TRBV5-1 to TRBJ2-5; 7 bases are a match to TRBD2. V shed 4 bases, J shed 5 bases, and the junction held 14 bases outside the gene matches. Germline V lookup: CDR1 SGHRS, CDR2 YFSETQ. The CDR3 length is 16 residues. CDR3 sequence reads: CASSPFLGGSGETQYF. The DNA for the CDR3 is TGCGCCAGCAGCCCATTCTTGGGGGGGAGCGGTGAGACCCAGTACTTC.

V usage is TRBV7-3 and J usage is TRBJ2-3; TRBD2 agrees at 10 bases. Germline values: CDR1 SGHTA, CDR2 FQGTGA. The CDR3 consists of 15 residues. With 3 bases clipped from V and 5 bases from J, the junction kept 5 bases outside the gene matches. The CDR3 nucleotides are TGTGCCAGCAGCTTTAGCGGGGGGCCTGGAGATACGCAGTATTTT. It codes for CASSFSGGPGDTQYF.

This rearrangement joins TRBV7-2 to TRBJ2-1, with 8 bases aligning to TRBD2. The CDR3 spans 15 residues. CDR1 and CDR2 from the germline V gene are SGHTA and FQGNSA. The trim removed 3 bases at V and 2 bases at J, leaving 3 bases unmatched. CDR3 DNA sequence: TGTGCCAGCAGCTTCGGGGGGGCGGCCTACAATGAGCAGTTCTTC. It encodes CASSFGGAAYNEQFF.

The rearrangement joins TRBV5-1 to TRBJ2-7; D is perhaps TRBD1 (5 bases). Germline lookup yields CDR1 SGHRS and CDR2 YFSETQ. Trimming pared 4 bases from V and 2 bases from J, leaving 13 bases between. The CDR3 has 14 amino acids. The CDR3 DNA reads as TGCGCCAGCAGCATGGACATGGTAGCCTACGAGCAGTACTTC. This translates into CASSMDMVAYEQYF. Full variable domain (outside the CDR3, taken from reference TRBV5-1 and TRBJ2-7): KAGVTQTPRYLIKTRGQQVTLSCSPISGHRSVSWYQQTPGQGLQFLFEYFSETQRNKGNFPGRFSGRQFSNSRSEMNVSTLELGDSALYLCASSMDMVAYEQYFGPGTRLTVT.

The CDR3 nucleotides are TGTGCCAGTAGTATGATGGGTACAGGGAGGGAGACCCAGTACTTC. This sequence encodes CASSMMGTGRETQYF. The chain combines TRBV19 with TRBJ2-5; possibly TRBD1 or TRBD2 for D (6 bases each). Germline-derived CDR1 and CDR2 are LNHDA and SQIVND (reference sequence). The CDR3 sequence is 15 residues long. V lost 3 bases and J 5 bases, leaving 16 bases between the germline ends.

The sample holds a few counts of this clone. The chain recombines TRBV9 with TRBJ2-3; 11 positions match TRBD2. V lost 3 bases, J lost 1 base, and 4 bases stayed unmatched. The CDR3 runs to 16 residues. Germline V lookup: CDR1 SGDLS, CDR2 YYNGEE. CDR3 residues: CASSASTSGGTDTQYF. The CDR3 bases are TGTGCCAGCAGCGCCTCGACTAGCGGGGGCACAGATACGCAGTATTTT.

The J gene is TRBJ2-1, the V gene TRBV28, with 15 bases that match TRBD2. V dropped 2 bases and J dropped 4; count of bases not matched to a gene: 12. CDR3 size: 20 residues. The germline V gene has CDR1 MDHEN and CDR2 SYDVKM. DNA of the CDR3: TGTGCCAGCAGTTTAAGGACTAGCGGGAGGGCCAAGGGAAGATACAATGAGCAGTTCTTC. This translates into CASSLRTSGRAKGRYNEQFF.

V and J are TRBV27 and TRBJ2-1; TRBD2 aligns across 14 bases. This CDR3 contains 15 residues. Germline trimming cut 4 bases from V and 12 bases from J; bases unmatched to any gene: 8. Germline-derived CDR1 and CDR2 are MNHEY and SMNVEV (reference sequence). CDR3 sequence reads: CASSSGLAGGHWQFF. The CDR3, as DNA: TGTGCCAGCAGTTCCGGACTAGCGGGGGGCCATTGGCAGTTCTTC.

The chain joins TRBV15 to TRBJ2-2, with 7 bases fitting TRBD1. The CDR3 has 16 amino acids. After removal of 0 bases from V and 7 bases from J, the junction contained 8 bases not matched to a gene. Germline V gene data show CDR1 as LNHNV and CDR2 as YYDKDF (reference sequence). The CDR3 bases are TGTGCCACCAGCAGAGATCAAACAGGGGATAACGGGGAGCTGTTTTTT. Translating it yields CATSRDQTGDNGELFF.

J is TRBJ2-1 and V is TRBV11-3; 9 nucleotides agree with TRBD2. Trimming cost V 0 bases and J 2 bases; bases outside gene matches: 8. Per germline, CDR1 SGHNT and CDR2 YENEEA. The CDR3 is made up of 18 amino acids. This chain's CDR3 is CASSLDVPGLAPYNEQFF. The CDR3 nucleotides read TGTGCCAGCAGCTTAGATGTCCCTGGACTAGCGCCCTACAATGAGCAGTTCTTC.

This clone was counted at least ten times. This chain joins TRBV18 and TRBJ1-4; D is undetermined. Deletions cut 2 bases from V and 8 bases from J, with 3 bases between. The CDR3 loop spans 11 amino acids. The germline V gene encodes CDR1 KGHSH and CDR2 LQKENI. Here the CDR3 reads CASSPNEKLFF. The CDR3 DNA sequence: TGTGCCAGCTCACCAAACGAAAAACTGTTTTTT.

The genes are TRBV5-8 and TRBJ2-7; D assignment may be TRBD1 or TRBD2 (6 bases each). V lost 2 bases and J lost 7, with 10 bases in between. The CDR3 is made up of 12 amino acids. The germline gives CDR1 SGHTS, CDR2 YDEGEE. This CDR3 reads CASSLGGGEQYF. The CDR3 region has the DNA TGTGCCAGCAGCTTAGGAGGGGGAGAGCAGTACTTC.

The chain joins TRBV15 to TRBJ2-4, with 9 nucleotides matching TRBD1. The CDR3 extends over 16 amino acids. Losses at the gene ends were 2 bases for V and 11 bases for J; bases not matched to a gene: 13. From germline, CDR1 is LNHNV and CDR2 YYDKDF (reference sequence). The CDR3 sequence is CATSRHPGGTGILQYF. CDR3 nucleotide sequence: TGTGCCACCAGCAGACACCCAGGGGGGACAGGGATCCTTCAGTACTTC. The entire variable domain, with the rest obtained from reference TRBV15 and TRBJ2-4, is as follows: DAMVIQNPRYQVTQFGKPVTLSCSQTLNHNVMYWYQQKSSQAPKLLFHYYDKDFNNEADTPDNFQSRRPNTSFCFLDIRSPGLGDTAMYLCATSRHPGGTGILQYFGAGTRLSVL.

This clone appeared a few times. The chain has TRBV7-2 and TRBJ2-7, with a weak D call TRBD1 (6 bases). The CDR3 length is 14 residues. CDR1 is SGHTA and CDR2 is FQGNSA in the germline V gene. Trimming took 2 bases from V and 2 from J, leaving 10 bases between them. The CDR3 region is CASSLKQGTYEQYF. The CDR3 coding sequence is TGTGCCAGCAGCTTAAAACAGGGCACCTACGAGCAGTACTTC.

The CDR3 nucleotides read TGTGCCAGTAGTGCCGACCTGGGACAGGGCCTTTCCTATGGCTACACCTTC. It yields the protein CASSADLGQGLSYGYTF. V and J are TRBV19 and TRBJ1-2; 9 bases line up with TRBD1. Germline trimming cut 5 bases from V and 4 bases from J; bases unmatched to any gene: 14. The CDR3 is 17 residues long. The germline V gene encodes CDR1 LNHDA and CDR2 SQIVND (reference sequence).

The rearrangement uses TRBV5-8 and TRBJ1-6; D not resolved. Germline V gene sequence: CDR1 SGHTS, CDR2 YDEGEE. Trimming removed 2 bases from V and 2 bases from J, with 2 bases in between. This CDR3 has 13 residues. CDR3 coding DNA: TGTGCCAGCAGCTTCCCCTATAATTCACCCCTCCACTTT. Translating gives CASSFPYNSPLHF. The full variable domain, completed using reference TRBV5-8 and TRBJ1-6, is EAGVTQSPTHLIKTRGQQATLRCSPISGHTSVYWYQQALGLGLQFLLWYDEGEERNRGNFPPRFSGRQFPNYSSELNVNALELEDSALYLCASSFPYNSPLHFGNGTRLTVT.

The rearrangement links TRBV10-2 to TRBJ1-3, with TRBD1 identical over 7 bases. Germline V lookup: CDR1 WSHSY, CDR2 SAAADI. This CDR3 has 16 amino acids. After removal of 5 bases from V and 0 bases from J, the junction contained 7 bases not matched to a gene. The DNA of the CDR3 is TGCGCCAGCAGTTCCCGGACAGGTACCTCTGGAAACACCATATATTTT. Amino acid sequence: CASSSRTGTSGNTIYF.

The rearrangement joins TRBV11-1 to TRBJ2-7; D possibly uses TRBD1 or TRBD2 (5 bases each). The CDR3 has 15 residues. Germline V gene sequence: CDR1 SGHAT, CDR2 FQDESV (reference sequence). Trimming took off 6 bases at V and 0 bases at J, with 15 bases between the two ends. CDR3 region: CASSSRDVSSYEQYF. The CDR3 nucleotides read TGTGCCAGCAGTTCAAGGGACGTGAGCTCCTACGAGCAGTACTTC.

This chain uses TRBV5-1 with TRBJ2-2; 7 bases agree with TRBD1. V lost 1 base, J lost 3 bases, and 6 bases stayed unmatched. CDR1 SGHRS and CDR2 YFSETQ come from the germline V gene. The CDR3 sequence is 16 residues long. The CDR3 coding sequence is TGCGCCAGCAGCTTGACAGGGGATTGGGACACCGGGGAGCTGTTTTTT. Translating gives CASSLTGDWDTGELFF.